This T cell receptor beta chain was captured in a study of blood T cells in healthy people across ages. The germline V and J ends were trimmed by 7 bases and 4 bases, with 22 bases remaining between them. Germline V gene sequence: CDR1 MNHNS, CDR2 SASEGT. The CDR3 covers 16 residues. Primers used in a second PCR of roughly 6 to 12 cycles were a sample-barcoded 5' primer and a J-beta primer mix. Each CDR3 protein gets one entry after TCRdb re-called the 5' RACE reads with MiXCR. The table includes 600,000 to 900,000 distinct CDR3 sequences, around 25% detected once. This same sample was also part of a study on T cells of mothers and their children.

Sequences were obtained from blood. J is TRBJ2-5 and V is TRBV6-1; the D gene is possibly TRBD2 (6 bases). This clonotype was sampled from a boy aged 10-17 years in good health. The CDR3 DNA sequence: TGTGCCAGCACCTGGGGTCAGGGAGGAGGATCAGAGACCCAGTACTTC. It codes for CASTWGQGGGSETQYF.